This T cell receptor beta chain derives from a study of T cell changes during pregnancy in multiple sclerosis. A single count supports this clone. Assay used: immunoSEQ multiplex PCR; TCRdb lists only in-frame clones, some missing. The data show under 70,000 clones, over 80% seen once. The sequence was obtained from a female donor with multiple sclerosis, enrolled in a pregnancy study. This sample comprised CD4+ T cells from peripheral blood mononuclear cells, obtained in the first trimester of pregnancy.

CDR3 loop: CASSEGYGYTF. The CDR3 coding sequence is TGTGCCAGCTCAGAGGGCTATGGCTACACCTTC. This chain links TRBV18 with TRBJ1-2; D call uncertain. This CDR3 contains 11 residues. Germline assignment: CDR1 KGHSH and CDR2 LQKENI. The V and J ends lost 5 bases and 4 bases respectively, with 5 bases between them.